This TCR beta chain was sequenced for a study of cytomegalovirus exposure and HLA in healthy donors. The V and J ends lost 1 base and 4 bases respectively, with 13 bases between them. Germline V lookup: CDR1 GTSNPN, CDR2 SVGIG (reference sequence). CDR3 size: 14 residues. A multiplex PCR was run with 60 Vbeta primers and 13 Jbeta primers. Authors' processing steps: Later reanalysis found approximately 76 million unique TCR beta chains, roughly 10 million of them shared. Here immunoSEQ multiplex PCR was the method, and the copy in TCRdb shows in-frame clones only, minus some. The DNA was the basis for D and trimming; V, J and clone size are from that table. The sample consists of roughly 240,000 clones, more than 75% of them appearing once. Each donor was healthy, and each was a bone marrow donor.

The sequenced sample was PBMCs. The gene calls are TRBV30 and TRBJ1-2; D might be TRBD1 (6 bases). The sequence was obtained from a girl between 2 and 10 years old in good health and CMV-seronegative. The CDR3 reads CAWSGGTSLYGYTF. Here the CDR3 DNA reads TGTGCCTGGAGTGGAGGGACATCCCTCTATGGCTACACCTTC.